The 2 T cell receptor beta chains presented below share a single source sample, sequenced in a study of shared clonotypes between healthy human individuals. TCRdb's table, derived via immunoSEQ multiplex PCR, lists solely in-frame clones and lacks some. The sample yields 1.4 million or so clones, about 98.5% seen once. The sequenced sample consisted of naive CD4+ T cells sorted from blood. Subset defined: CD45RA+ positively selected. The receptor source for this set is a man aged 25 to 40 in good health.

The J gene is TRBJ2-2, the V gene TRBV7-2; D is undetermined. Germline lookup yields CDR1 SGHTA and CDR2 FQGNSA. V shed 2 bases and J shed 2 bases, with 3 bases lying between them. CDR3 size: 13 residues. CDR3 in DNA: TGTGCCAGCAGCTTACGTAACACCGGGGAGCTGTTTTTT. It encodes CASSLRNTGELFF.

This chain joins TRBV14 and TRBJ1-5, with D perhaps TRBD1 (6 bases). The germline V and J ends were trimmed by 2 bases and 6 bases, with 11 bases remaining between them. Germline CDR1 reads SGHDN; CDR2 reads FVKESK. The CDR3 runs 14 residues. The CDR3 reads CASSQQGMGQPQHF. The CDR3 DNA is TGTGCCAGCAGCCAACAGGGGATGGGTCAGCCCCAGCATTTT.